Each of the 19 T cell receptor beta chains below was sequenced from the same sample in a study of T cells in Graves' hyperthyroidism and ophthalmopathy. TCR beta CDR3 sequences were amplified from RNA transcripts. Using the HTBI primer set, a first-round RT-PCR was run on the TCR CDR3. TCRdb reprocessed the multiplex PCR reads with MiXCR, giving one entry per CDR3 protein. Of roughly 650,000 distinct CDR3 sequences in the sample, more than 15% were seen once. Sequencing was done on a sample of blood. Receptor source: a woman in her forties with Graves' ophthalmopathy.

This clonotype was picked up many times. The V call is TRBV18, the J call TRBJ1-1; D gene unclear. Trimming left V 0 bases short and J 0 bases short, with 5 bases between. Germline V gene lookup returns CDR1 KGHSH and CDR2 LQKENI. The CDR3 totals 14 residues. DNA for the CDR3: TGTGCCAGCTCACCACCGTCGGTGAACACTGAAGCTTTCTTT. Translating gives CASSPPSVNTEAFF. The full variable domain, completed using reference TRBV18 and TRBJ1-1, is NAGVMQNPRHLVRRRGQEARLRCSPMKGHSHVYWYRQLPEEGLKFMVYLQKENIIDESGMPKERFSAEFPKEGPSILRIQQVVRGDSAAYFCASSPPSVNTEAFFGQGTRLTVV.

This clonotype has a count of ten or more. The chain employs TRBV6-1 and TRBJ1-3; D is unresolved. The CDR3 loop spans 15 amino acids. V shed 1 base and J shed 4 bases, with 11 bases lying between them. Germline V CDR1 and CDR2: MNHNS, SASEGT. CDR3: CASSEEPTGGNTIYF. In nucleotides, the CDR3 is TGTGCCAGCAGTGAAGAGCCGACGGGCGGAAACACCATATATTTT.

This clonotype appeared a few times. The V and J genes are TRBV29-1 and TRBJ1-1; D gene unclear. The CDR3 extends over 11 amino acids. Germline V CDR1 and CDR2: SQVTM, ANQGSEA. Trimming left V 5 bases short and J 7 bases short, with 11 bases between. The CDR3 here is CSVQAPVEAFF. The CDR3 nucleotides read TGCAGCGTTCAGGCGCCGGTTGAAGCTTTCTTT.

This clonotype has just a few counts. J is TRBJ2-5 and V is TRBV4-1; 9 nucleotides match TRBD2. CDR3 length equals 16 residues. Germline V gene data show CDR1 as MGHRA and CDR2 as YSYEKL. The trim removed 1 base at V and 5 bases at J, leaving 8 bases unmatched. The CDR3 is CASSQGLAGQGETQYF. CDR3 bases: TGCGCCAGCAGCCAAGGGCTAGCGGGGCAGGGGGAGACCCAGTACTTC.

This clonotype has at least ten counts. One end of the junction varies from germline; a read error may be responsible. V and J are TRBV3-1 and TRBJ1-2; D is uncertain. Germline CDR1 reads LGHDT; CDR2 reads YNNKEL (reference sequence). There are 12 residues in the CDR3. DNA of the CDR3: TGTGCGAGCAGCCGCGCGCAAGGCGGCTACACCTTC. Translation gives CASSRAQGGYTF.

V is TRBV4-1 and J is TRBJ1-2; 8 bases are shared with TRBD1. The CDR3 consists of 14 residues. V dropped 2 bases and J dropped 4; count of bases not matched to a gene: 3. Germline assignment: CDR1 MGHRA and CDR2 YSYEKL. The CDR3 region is CASSQPGQAYGYTF. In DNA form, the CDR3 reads TGCGCCAGCAGCCAACCGGGACAGGCCTATGGCTACACCTTC.

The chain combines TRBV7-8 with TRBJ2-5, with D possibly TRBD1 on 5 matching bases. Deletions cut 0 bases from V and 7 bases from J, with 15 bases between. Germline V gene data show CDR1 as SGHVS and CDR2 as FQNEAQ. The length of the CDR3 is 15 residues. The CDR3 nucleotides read TGTGCCAGCAGCTTAGCTCCTGGGGCTCCGGGGACCCAGTACTTC. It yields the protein CASSLAPGAPGTQYF.

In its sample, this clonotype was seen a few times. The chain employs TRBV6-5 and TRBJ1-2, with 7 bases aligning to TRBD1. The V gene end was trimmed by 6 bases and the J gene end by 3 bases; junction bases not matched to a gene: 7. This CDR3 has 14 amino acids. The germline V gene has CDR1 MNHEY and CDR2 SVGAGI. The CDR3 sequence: CASRLQGTDYGYTF. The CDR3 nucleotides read TGTGCCAGCAGATTACAGGGGACGGACTATGGCTACACCTTC.

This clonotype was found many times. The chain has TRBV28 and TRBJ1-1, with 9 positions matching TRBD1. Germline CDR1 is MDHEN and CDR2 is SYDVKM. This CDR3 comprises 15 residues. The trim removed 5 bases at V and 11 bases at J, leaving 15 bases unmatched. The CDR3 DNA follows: TGTGCCAGCAGTCCTCCCGGGGGGACAGGGAGGATGGCTTTCTTT. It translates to CASSPPGGTGRMAFF.

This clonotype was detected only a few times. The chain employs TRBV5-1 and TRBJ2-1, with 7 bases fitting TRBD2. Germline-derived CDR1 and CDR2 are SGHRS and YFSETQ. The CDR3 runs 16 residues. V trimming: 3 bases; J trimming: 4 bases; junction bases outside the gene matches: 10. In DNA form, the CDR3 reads TGCGCCAGCAGCTGGGGGGGGACTGATTCGTACAATGAGCAGTTCTTC. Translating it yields CASSWGGTDSYNEQFF.

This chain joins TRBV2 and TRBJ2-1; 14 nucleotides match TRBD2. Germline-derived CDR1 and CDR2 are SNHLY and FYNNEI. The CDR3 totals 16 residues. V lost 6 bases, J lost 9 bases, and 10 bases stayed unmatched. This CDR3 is CASRIRLAGGPGEQFF. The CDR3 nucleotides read TGTGCCAGCAGAATTCGACTAGCGGGGGGGCCGGGTGAGCAGTTCTTC. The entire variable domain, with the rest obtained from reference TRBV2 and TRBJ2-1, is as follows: EPEVTQTPSHQVTQMGQEVILRCVPISNHLYFYWYRQILGQKVEFLVSFYNNEISEKSEIFDDQFSVERPDGSNFTLKIRSTKLEDSAMYFCASRIRLAGGPGEQFFGPGTRLTVL.

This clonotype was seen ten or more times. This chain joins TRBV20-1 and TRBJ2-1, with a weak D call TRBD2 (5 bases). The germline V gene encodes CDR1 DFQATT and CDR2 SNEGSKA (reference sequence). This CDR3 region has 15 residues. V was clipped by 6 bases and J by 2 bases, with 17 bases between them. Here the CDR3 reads CSAQAGYGAYNEQFF. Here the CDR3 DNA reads TGCAGTGCCCAAGCCGGATACGGGGCCTACAATGAGCAGTTCTTC.

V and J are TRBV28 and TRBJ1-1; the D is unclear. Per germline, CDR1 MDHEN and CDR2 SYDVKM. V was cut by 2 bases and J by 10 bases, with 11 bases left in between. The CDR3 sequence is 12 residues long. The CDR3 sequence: CASSLNSGVAFF. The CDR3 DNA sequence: TGTGCCAGCAGTTTAAACTCGGGCGTAGCTTTCTTT. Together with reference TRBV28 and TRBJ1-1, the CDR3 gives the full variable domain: DVKVTQSSRYLVKRTGEKVFLECVQDMDHENMFWYRQDPGLGLRLIYFSYDVKMKEKGDIPEGYSVSREKKERFSLILESASTNQTSMYLCASSLNSGVAFFGQGTRLTVV.

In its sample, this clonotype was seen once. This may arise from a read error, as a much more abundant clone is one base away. The CDR3 coding sequence is TGCAGTGCTAGAGATCCGTCGTGGGCGTACAATGAGCAGTTCTTC. It translates to CSARDPSWAYNEQFF. The gene calls are TRBV20-1 and TRBJ2-1; D not resolved. The CDR3 has 15 residues. Germline CDR1 and CDR2: DFQATT and SNEGSKA (reference sequence). Trimming removed 0 bases at V and 4 bases at J, with 13 bases between.

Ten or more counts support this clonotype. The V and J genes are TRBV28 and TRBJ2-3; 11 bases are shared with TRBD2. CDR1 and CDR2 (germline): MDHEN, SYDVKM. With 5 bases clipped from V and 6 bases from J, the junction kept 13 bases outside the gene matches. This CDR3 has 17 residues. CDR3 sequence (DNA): TGTGCCAGCAGTCCCCGGCCACTAGCGGGAGTGAGTGATACGCAGTATTTT. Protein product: CASSPRPLAGVSDTQYF.

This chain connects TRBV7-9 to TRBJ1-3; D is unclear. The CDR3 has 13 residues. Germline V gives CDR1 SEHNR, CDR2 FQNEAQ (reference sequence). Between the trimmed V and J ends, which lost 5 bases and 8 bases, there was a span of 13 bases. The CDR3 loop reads CASSPGMLHTIYF. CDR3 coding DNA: TGTGCCAGCAGCCCAGGAATGCTACACACCATATATTTT.

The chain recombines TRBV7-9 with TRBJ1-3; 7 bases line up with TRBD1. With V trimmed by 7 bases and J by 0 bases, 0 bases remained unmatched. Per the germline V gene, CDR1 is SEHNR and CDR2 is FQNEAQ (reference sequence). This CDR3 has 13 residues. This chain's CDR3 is CASTGGSGNTIYF. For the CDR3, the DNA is TGTGCCAGCACAGGGGGCTCTGGAAACACCATATATTTT.

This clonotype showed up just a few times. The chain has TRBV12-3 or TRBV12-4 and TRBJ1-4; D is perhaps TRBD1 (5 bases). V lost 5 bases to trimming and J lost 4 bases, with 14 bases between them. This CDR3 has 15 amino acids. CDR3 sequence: CASSPAGRVNEKLFF. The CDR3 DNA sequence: TGTGCCAGCAGTCCCGCGGGACGGGTTAATGAAAAACTGTTTTTT.

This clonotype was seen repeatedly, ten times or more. The DNA for the CDR3 is TGTGCCAGCAGCTTAGTACTACCGGGGCAAGAGACCCAGTACTTC. It translates to CASSLVLPGQETQYF. This sequence joins TRBV7-9 and TRBJ2-5, with D possibly being TRBD2 (5 bases). V was clipped by 1 base and J by 2 bases, with 11 bases between them. The CDR3 consists of 15 residues. The germline V gene encodes CDR1 SEHNR and CDR2 FQNEAQ (reference sequence). The full variable domain, rest sourced from reference TRBV7-9 and TRBJ2-5, is DTGVSQNPRHKITKRGQNVTFRCDPISEHNRLYWYRQTLGQGPEFLTYFQNEAQLEKSRLLSDRFSAERPKGSFSTLEIQRTEQGDSAMYLCASSLVLPGQETQYFGPGTRLLVL.